A single sample gave rise to the 20 T cell receptor beta chains below, sequenced in a study of CD8+ T cells in alopecia areata. Regarding treatment: oral pan-JAK inhibitor, 5-10 mg twice daily. Once RNA had been extracted, it was reverse transcribed into cDNA to act as the sequencing template. Measured with immunoSEQ multiplex PCR; TCRdb has only the in-frame clones, and not every one. The sample comprises some 95,000 clones, 44% of which are singletons, and roughly 18% rests with the top ten. The material sequenced was CD8+ T cells sorted from blood, taken at week 24, from a patient treated with tofacitinib. All receptors derive from a human donor with alopecia areata.

The chain combines TRBV29-1 with TRBJ1-2, with no clear D. This CDR3 region has 12 residues. Between the trimmed V and J ends, which lost 4 bases and 4 bases, there was a span of 10 bases. CDR1 and CDR2 from the germline V gene are SQVTM and ANQGSEA. The CDR3 region is CSVVREAYGYTF. CDR3 in DNA: TGCAGCGTTGTGAGGGAGGCCTATGGCTACACCTTC.

This clone has just a few counts. The junction shows a germline mismatch at one end, possibly a read error. The chain combines TRBV10-3 with TRBJ1-4, with a weak D call TRBD1 (5 bases). Per the germline V gene, CDR1 is ENHRY and CDR2 is SYGVKD. The CDR3 has 13 residues. The CDR3 protein is CASSEGVNEKLFF. The DNA for the CDR3 is TGTGCCAGCAGTGAAGGGGTGAATGAAAAACTGTTTTTT.

This chain joins TRBV7-9 and TRBJ1-1; tentative D call: TRBD1 (5 bases). The CDR3 is made up of 15 amino acids. Trimming removed 5 bases from V and 1 base from J, with 14 bases in between. The germline gives CDR1 SEHNR, CDR2 FQNEAQ (reference sequence). CDR3 region: CASSGGGGTNTEAFF. The CDR3 region has the DNA TGTGCCAGCAGCGGAGGTGGGGGAACGAACACTGAAGCTTTCTTT.

The CDR3 reads CASTLIRTRRDYGYTF. The DNA for the CDR3 is TGTGCCAGCACCCTAATTCGGACCCGGAGGGACTATGGCTACACCTTC. The chain links TRBV2 to TRBJ1-2; no clear D. The CDR3 has 16 amino acids. Germline V CDR1 and CDR2: SNHLY, FYNNEI. The ends were cut back, 7 bases at V and 3 bases at J, with 21 bases in the middle.

The chain has TRBV4-1 and TRBJ1-4, with D possibly matching TRBD1 (6 bases). Germline assignment: CDR1 MGHRA and CDR2 YSYEKL. The CDR3 spans 15 residues. The V end lost 1 base, the J end lost 4 bases, and 10 bases lay between the germline ends. CDR3 protein: CASSQGTAVNEKLFF. The CDR3 DNA is TGCGCCAGCAGCCAAGGGACAGCCGTTAATGAAAAACTGTTTTTT.

This clone was detected a few times. The J gene is TRBJ2-5, the V gene TRBV9; the match to TRBD2 covers 10 bases. Germline trimming cut 4 bases from V and 2 bases from J; bases unmatched to any gene: 20. The CDR3 has 20 amino acids. Germline V gene lookup returns CDR1 SGDLS and CDR2 YYNGEE. CDR3 residues: CASSSPWGQLAGRGQETQYF. Written as DNA, the CDR3 is TGTGCCAGCAGCTCTCCGTGGGGGCAACTAGCGGGGAGGGGACAAGAGACCCAGTACTTC.

This clone was seen more than once but under ten times. CDR3 sequence reads: CASSLGDDEQFF. In DNA, the CDR3 is TGCGCCAGCAGCTTGGGTGACGATGAGCAGTTCTTC. The chain links TRBV5-1 to TRBJ2-1; D gene unclear. The CDR3 covers 12 residues. Between the trimmed V and J ends, which lost 0 bases and 8 bases, there was a span of 6 bases. Germline CDR1 reads SGHRS; CDR2 reads YFSETQ.

V gene TRBV27 combines with J gene TRBJ2-2, with a possible D match to TRBD2 (6 bases). This CDR3 contains 13 residues. V gave up 8 bases and J gave up 3 bases, with 10 bases separating them. CDR1 and CDR2 (germline): MNHEY, SMNVEV (reference sequence). The CDR3 spells CASGRRDTGELFF. The CDR3, as DNA: TGTGCCAGCGGCCGGAGGGACACCGGGGAGCTGTTTTTT.

V and J are TRBV5-1 and TRBJ2-3, with 10 nucleotides matching TRBD2. With 4 bases clipped from V and 4 bases from J, the junction kept 6 bases outside the gene matches. This CDR3 comprises 15 residues. The germline V gene has CDR1 SGHRS and CDR2 YFSETQ. Here the CDR3 reads CASSPSGRGADTQYF. The CDR3 nucleotides read TGCGCCAGCAGCCCCAGCGGGAGGGGGGCAGATACGCAGTATTTT.

The V gene is TRBV19, the J gene TRBJ2-2; D assignment may be TRBD1 or TRBD2 (5 bases each). V lost 4 bases, J lost 5 bases, and 14 bases lay in between. Germline-derived CDR1 and CDR2 are LNHDA and SQIVND (reference sequence). CDR3 length: 15 amino acids. CDR3 in amino acids: CASSNRDPATGELFF. The CDR3 DNA follows: TGTGCCAGTAGTAACCGGGACCCGGCGACCGGGGAGCTGTTTTTT.

This clone was counted between two and nine times. V gene TRBV11-2 combines with J gene TRBJ2-3; 8 bases are a match to TRBD1. V lost 7 bases to trimming and J lost 5 bases; unmatched junction nucleotides: 5. This CDR3 is built from 13 residues. Germline CDR1 is SGHAT and CDR2 is FQNNGV. The CDR3 DNA follows: TGTGCCAGCACTGGACAGGGAGGAGATACGCAGTATTTT. Its protein is CASTGQGGDTQYF.

This clone has a handful of counts. The chain combines TRBV29-1 with TRBJ2-7; 7 bases agree with TRBD2. The CDR3 is made up of 15 amino acids. The junction had 10 bases not matched to a gene; V was cut back by 4 bases and J by 1 base. Germline CDR1 is SQVTM and CDR2 is ANQGSEA. The CDR3: CSVVGGEKESYEQYF. CDR3 coding DNA: TGCAGCGTTGTGGGAGGGGAAAAGGAATCCTACGAGCAGTACTTC.

The rearrangement links TRBV14 to TRBJ1-1; the D is unclear. Germline V gene lookup returns CDR1 SGHDN and CDR2 FVKESK. The CDR3 sequence is 14 residues long. Trimming took 0 bases from V and 0 from J, leaving 5 bases between them. The CDR3 bases are TGTGCCAGCAGCCAAGACAACATGAACACTGAAGCTTTCTTT. Translating it yields CASSQDNMNTEAFF.

This clone turned up a few times. This sequence joins TRBV11-2 and TRBJ2-5; D is perhaps TRBD2 (6 bases). V lost 3 bases, J lost 4 bases, and 12 bases lay in between. Germline CDR1 is SGHAT and CDR2 is FQNNGV. The CDR3 is made up of 14 amino acids. The CDR3 DNA reads as TGTGCCAGCAGCTTTATTCAGGGAGGAGAGACCCAGTACTTC. Protein product: CASSFIQGGETQYF.

To note about this clone: The DNA is omitted, as the CDR3 cannot be located on it reliably, and the CDR3 follows TCRdb's listing. The chain recombines TRBV1 with TRBJ1-1. TRBV1 is reported as a pseudogene. The length of the CDR3 is 16 amino acids, counting both ends. The CDR3 sequence: CTSSHTPWGGGTEAFF.

The chain has TRBV2 and TRBJ2-1; 8 bases are a match to TRBD2. CDR3 length: 14 amino acids. V lost 7 bases to trimming and J lost 4 bases; unmatched junction nucleotides: 6. Germline assignment: CDR1 SNHLY and CDR2 FYNNEI. The CDR3 region has the DNA TGTGCCAGCACCGGGGGGGGCATTTACAATGAGCAGTTCTTC. The encoded protein is CASTGGGIYNEQFF.

This chain joins TRBV15 and TRBJ2-7; tentatively, D is TRBD1 or TRBD2 (5 bases each). V gave up 5 bases and J gave up 3 bases, with 20 bases separating them. This CDR3 has 16 residues. Germline loops: CDR1 LNHNV, CDR2 YYDKDF (reference sequence). CDR3 loop: CATSPSLGTDNYEQYF. DNA of the CDR3: TGTGCCACCAGCCCGAGCCTCGGGACGGATAACTACGAGCAGTACTTC. The entire variable domain, with the rest obtained from reference TRBV15 and TRBJ2-7, is as follows: DAMVIQNPRYQVTQFGKPVTLSCSQTLNHNVMYWYQQKSSQAPKLLFHYYDKDFNNEADTPDNFQSRRPNTSFCFLDIRSPGLGDTAMYLCATSPSLGTDNYEQYFGPGTRLTVT.

V and J are TRBV4-1 and TRBJ2-7; 7 nucleotides match TRBD1. Trimming took 6 bases from V and 2 from J; bases not matched to a gene: 13. CDR3 length: 16 residues. Per the germline V gene, CDR1 is MGHRA and CDR2 is YSYEKL. The CDR3 loop reads CASSKRTVTGTYEQYF. The CDR3 nucleotides read TGCGCCAGCAGTAAAAGGACCGTGACAGGGACCTACGAGCAGTACTTC.

The count of this clone is one. The rearrangement uses TRBV4-3 and TRBJ2-6; 10 nucleotides align to TRBD1. Germline assignment: CDR1 LGHNA and CDR2 YSLEER. There are 19 residues in the CDR3. The V gene end was trimmed by 1 base and the J gene end by 2 bases; junction bases not matched to a gene: 8. As DNA, the CDR3 is TGCGCCAGCAGCCAAGTGGGGACAGGGGTAGAAACTGGGGCCAACGTCCTGACTTTC. Its translation: CASSQVGTGVETGANVLTF.

The sample holds many counts of this clone. The rearrangement uses TRBV27 and TRBJ2-7; 9 bases agree with TRBD1. The CDR3 consists of 15 residues. The J segment lost 2 bases and the V segment lost 5 bases, leaving 7 bases of the junction unmatched. Germline CDR1 MNHEY, CDR2 SMNVEV (reference sequence). This chain's CDR3 is CASSNPGTGTYEQYF. For the CDR3, the DNA is TGTGCCAGCAGTAACCCCGGGACAGGGACCTACGAGCAGTACTTC.